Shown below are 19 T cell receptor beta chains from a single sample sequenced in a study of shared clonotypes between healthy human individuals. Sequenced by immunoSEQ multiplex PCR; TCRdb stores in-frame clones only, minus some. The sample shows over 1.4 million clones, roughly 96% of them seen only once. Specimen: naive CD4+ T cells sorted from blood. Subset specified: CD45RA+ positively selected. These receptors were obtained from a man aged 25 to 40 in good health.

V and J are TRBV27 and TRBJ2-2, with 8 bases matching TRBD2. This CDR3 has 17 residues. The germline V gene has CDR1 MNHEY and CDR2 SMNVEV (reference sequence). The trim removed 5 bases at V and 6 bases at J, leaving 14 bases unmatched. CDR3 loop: CASSKAREAFMAGELFF. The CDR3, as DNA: TGTGCCAGCAGTAAGGCGCGGGAGGCATTTATGGCCGGGGAGCTGTTTTTT.

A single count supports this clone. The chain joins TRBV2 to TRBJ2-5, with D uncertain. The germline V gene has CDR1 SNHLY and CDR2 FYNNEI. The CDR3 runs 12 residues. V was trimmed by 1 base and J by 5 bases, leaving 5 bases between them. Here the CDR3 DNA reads TGTGCCAGCAGTGAAGGCTGGGAGACCCAGTACTTC. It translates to CASSEGWETQYF.

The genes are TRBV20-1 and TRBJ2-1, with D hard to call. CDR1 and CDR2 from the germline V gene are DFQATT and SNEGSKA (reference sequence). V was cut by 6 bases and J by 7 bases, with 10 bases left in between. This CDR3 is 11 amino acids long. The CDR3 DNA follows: TGCAGTGCACAATCGGGTAATGAGCAGTTCTTC. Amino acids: CSAQSGNEQFF.

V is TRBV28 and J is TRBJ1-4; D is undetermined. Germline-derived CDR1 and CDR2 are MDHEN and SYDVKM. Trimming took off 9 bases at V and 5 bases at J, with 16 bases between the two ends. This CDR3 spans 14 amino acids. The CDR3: CASHPGLLNEKLFF. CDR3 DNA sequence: TGTGCCAGTCACCCAGGCCTGTTGAATGAAAAACTGTTTTTT.

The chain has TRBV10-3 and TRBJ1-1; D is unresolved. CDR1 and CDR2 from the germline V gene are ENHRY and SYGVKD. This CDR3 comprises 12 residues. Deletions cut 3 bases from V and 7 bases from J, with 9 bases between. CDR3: CAISEGILEAFF. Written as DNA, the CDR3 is TGTGCCATCAGTGAAGGGATACTTGAAGCTTTCTTT.

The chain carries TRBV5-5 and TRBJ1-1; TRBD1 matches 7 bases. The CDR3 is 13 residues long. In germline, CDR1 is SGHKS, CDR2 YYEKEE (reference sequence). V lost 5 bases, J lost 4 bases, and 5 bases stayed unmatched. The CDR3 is CASSLTGVTEAFF. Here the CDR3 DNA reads TGTGCCAGCAGTCTCACAGGGGTCACTGAAGCTTTCTTT.

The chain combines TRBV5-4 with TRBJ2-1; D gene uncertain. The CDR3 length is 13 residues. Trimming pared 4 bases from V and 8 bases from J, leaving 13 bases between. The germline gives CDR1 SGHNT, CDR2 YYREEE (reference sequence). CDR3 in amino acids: CASSTPRADEQFF. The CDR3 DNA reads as TGTGCCAGCAGCACTCCCCGGGCCGATGAGCAGTTCTTC.

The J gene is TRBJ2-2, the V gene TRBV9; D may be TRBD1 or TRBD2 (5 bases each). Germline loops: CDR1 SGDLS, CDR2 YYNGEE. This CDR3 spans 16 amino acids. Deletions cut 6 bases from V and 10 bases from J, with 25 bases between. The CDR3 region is CASTTGLQGIGEELFF. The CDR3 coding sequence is TGTGCCAGCACGACTGGACTTCAGGGTATAGGCGAGGAGCTGTTTTTT.

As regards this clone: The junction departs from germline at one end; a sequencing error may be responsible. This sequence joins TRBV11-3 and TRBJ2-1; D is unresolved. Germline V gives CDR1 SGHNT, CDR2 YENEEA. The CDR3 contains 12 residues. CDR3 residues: CASSLRYSEQFF. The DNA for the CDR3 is TGTGCCAGCAGCTTACGCTACAGTGAGCAGTTCTTC.

CDR3 amino acids: CASSIRGTSGRYEQFF. In nucleotides, the CDR3 is TGTGCCAGTAGTATTAGGGGGACTAGCGGGAGATATGAGCAGTTCTTC. The gene calls are TRBV19 and TRBJ2-1, with 14 bases that match TRBD2. Germline trimming cut 3 bases from V and 8 bases from J; bases unmatched to any gene: 6. The length of the CDR3 is 16 residues. Germline CDR1 LNHDA, CDR2 SQIVND (reference sequence). Full variable domain (rest looked up from reference TRBV19 and TRBJ2-1): DGGITQSPKYLFRKEGQNVTLSCEQNLNHDAMYWYRQDPGQGLRLIYYSQIVNDFQKGDIAEGYSVSREKKESFPLTVTSAQKNPTAFYLCASSIRGTSGRYEQFFGPGTRLTVL.

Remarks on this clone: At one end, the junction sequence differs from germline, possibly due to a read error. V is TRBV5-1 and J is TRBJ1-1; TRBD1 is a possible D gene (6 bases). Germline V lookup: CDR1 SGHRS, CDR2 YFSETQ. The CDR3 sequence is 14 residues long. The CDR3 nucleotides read TGCGCCAGCACCTTGGGGGGGCGCGGAACTGAAGCTTTCTTT. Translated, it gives CASTLGGRGTEAFF.

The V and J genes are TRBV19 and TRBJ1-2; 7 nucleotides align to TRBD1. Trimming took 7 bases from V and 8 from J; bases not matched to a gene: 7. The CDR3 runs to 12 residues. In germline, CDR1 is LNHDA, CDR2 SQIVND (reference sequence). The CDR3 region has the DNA TGTGCCAGTACCAGGACAGGCTTCGGCTACACCTTC. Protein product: CASTRTGFGYTF.

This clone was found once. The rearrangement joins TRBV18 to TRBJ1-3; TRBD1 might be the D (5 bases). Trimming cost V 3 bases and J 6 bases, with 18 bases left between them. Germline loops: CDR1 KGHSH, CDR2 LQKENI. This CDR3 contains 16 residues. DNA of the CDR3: TGTGCCAGCTCACCCTTATCCATCCAGGGTTCAAACACCATATATTTT. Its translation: CASSPLSIQGSNTIYF.

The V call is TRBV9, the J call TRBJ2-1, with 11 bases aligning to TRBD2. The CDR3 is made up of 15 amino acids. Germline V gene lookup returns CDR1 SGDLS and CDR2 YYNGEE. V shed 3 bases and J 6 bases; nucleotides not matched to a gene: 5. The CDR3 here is CASSALAGGINEQFF. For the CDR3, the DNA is TGTGCCAGCAGCGCTCTAGCGGGAGGCATCAATGAGCAGTTCTTC. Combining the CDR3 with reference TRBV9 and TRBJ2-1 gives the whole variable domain DSGVTQTPKHLITATGQRVTLRCSPRSGDLSVYWYQQSLDQGLQFLIQYYNGEERAKGNILERFSAQQFPDLHSELNLSSLELGDSALYFCASSALAGGINEQFFGPGTRLTVL.

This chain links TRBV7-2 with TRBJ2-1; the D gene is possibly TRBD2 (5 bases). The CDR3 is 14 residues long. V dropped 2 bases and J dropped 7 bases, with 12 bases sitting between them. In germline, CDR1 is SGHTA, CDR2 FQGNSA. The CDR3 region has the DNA TGTGCCAGCAGCTTACGTCTAGCTGCGAATGAGCAGTTCTTC. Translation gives CASSLRLAANEQFF.

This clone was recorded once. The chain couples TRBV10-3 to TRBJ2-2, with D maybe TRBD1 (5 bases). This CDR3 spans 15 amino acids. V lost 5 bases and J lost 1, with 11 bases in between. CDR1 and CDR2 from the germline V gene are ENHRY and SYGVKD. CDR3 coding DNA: TGTGCCATCAGTCCCAGGGTAATGAACACCGGGGAGCTGTTTTTT. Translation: CAISPRVMNTGELFF.

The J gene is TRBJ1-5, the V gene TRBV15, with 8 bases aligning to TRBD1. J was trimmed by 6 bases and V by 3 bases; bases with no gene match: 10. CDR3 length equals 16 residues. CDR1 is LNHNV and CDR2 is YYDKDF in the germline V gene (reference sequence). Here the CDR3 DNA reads TGTGCCACCAGCAGGGTCCGTGGACAGGGCGGTCAGCCCCAGCATTTT. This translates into CATSRVRGQGGQPQHF.

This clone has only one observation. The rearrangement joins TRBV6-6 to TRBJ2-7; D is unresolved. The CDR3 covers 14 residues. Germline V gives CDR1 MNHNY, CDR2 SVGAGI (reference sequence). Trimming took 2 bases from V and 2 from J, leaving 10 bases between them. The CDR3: CASSYSSFTYEQYF. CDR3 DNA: TGTGCCAGCAGTTACAGTTCTTTCACCTACGAGCAGTACTTC.

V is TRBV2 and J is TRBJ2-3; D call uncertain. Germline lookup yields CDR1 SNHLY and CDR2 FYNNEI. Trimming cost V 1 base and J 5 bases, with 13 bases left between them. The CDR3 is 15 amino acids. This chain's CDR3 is CASSEEVASIDTQYF. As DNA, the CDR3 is TGTGCCAGCAGTGAAGAGGTGGCATCGATAGATACGCAGTATTTT.